Each of the 3 T cell receptor beta chains below was sequenced from the same sample in a study of cytomegalovirus exposure and HLA in healthy donors. The PCR contained 60 Vbeta and 13 Jbeta primers. The table came from immunoSEQ multiplex PCR; TCRdb's copy has only in-frame clones and leaves some out. This table has roughly 200,000 clones, roughly 9.5% appearing once. Specimen: PBMCs. Receptors originate from a woman aged 30 to 39 in good health and CMV-seropositive.

The chain combines TRBV18 with TRBJ2-1, with TRBD2 matching over 11 bases. Trimming cost V 6 bases and J 3 bases; bases outside gene matches: 10. Germline assignment: CDR1 KGHSH and CDR2 LQKENI. The CDR3 has 17 residues. DNA for the CDR3: TGTGCCAGCTCGGCAACTAGCGGGAGAACTCTCTACAATGAGCAGTTCTTC. This sequence encodes CASSATSGRTLYNEQFF.

V gene TRBV6-4 combines with J gene TRBJ2-7, with TRBD2 identical over 8 bases. Germline CDR1 and CDR2: MRHNA and SNTAGT. V lost 6 bases, J lost 3 bases, and 7 bases stayed unmatched. The CDR3 has 14 amino acids. CDR3 DNA sequence: TGTGCCAGCAGGAGTAAACGGGAGGGCTACGAGCAGTACTTC. Translating it yields CASRSKREGYEQYF.

This clone appeared a few times. The chain recombines TRBV19 with TRBJ1-2, with TRBD1 matching 7 bases. The CDR3 totals 16 residues. V dropped 6 bases and J dropped 6; count of bases not matched to a gene: 16. Germline V gene lookup returns CDR1 LNHDA and CDR2 SQIVND (reference sequence). The CDR3 here is CASRGKGARAIDGYTF. In DNA form, the CDR3 reads TGTGCCAGTAGGGGAAAGGGGGCGCGAGCTATTGATGGCTACACCTTC.